This T cell receptor beta chain derives from a study of T cells in Graves' hyperthyroidism and ophthalmopathy. The CDR3 consists of 19 residues. CDR1 is MDHEN, CDR2 SYDVKM, per germline. V lost 7 bases, J lost 4 bases, and 29 bases lay in between. From RNA transcripts, TCR beta CDR3 regions were amplified. HTBI primers were used for first-round RT-PCR of the TCR CDR3. MiXCR, run by TCRdb on the multiplex PCR reads, gives a single entry per CDR3 protein. Here the sample spans some 740,000 distinct CDR3 sequences, 12% to 15% being singletons. Sequencing was carried out using blood. The chain joins TRBV28 to TRBJ2-1, with D possibly called TRBD1 or TRBD2 (7 bases each). The TCR sequence derives from a woman aged 18-30 years with Graves' hyperthyroidism. The CDR3 here is CASTRAGGGWGGGYNEQFF. In nucleotides, the CDR3 is TGTGCCAGCACCCGAGCAGGGGGGGGCTGGGGGGGGGGGTACAATGAGCAGTTCTTC.